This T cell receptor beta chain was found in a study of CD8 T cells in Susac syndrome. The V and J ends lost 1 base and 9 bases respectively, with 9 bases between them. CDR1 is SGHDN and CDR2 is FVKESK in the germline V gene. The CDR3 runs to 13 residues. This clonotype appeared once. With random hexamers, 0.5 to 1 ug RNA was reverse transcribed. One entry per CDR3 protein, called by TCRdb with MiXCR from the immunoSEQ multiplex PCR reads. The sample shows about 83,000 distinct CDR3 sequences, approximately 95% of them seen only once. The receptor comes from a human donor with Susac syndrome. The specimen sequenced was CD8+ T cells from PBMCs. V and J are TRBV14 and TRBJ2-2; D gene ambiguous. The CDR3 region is CASSQAGSRELFF. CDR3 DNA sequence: TGTGCCAGCAGCCAAGCGGGCTCCCGGGAGCTGTTTTTT. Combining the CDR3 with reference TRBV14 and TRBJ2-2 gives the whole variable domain EAGVTQFPSHSVIEKGQTVTLRCDPISGHDNLYWYRRVMGKEIKFLLHFVKESKQDESGMPNNRFLAERTGGTYSTLKVQPAELEDSGVYFCASSQAGSRELFFGEGSRLTVL.